This T cell receptor beta chain appears in the sequencing data of a study of blood T cell repertoires in COVID-19. Trimming shortened V by 8 bases and J by 4 bases, and 11 bases separated the two germline ends. This CDR3 contains 13 residues. Under the authors' procedure: Reference gene primer amplification gave estimated nucleated cell counts. The assay was immunoSEQ multiplex PCR, and TCRdb's table has in-frame clones only and misses some. Clone size and the V and J calls come from that table; the DNA yielded D and trimming. The table lists 50,000 to 65,000 clones, roughly 76% of them singletons. Sequences were obtained from peripheral blood. The J gene is TRBJ2-2, the V gene TRBV12-3 or TRBV12-4; no clear D. The TCR comes from an older woman with acute or convalescent COVID-19. The CDR3 coding sequence is TGTGCCAGCCTCAGTCCGGGCACCGGGGAGCTGTTTTTT. This translates into CASLSPGTGELFF.